A single sample is the source of the 6 T cell receptor beta chains below, sequenced in a study of T cell changes during pregnancy in multiple sclerosis. Produced via immunoSEQ multiplex PCR; TCRdb's table is partial and in-frame only. There are 25,000 to 30,000 clones in the sample; just over 90% occur only once, and 5% to 6% lies in the top ten. This specimen consisted of CD8+ T cells from peripheral blood mononuclear cells, obtained before pregnancy. The receptors shown here come from a female donor with multiple sclerosis, enrolled in a pregnancy study.

The J gene is TRBJ2-7, the V gene TRBV7-2; 12 bases are shared with TRBD1. V gave up 3 bases and J gave up 4 bases; unmatched junction bases: 4. In germline, CDR1 is SGHTA, CDR2 FQGNSA. The CDR3 loop spans 15 amino acids. The CDR3 sequence: CASSFGTGGAYEQYF. The CDR3 DNA reads TGTGCCAGCAGCTTTGGGACAGGGGGCGCATACGAGCAGTACTTC.

The rearrangement links TRBV20-1 to TRBJ2-7; a possible D gene is TRBD1 (5 bases). V was cut by 1 base and J by 6 bases, with 7 bases left in between. CDR3 length equals 11 residues. CDR1 DFQATT and CDR2 SNEGSKA come from the germline V gene (reference sequence). The CDR3 region is CSARVRGEQYF. The CDR3 DNA sequence: TGCAGTGCTAGAGTAAGGGGCGAGCAGTACTTC.

This rearrangement joins TRBV21-1 to TRBJ2-1; the DNA was not compared with TRBD2, the D call given in the table. TRBV21-1 is assigned pseudogene status. This CDR3 is 16 amino acids long. CDR3 nucleotides: TGTGCCAGCAGCAAAGCGACTAGCGGGTCCTACAATGAGCAGTTCTTC. Translating gives CASSKATSGSYNEQFF.

V and J are TRBV28 and TRBJ2-3; 9 bases map to TRBD2. The trim removed 5 bases at V and 0 bases at J, leaving 6 bases unmatched. The germline CDR1 and CDR2 sequences are MDHEN and SYDVKM. This CDR3 region has 16 residues. CDR3 nucleotide sequence: TGTGCCAGCAGTATCTTGACTAGCGGCAGCACAGATACGCAGTATTTT. This codes for CASSILTSGSTDTQYF.

To note about this clone: A junction boundary mismatches the germline segment, possibly from a read error. The chain uses TRBV7-9 and TRBJ1-1, with TRBD1 as a possible D gene (5 bases). This CDR3 region has 13 residues. The germline CDR1 and CDR2 sequences are SEHNR and FQNEAQ (reference sequence). The CDR3 loop is CASRLGEGGEAFF. The CDR3 coding sequence is TGTGCCAGCAGGTTAGGGGAGGGAGGTGAAGCTTTCTTT.

The gene calls are TRBV7-2 and TRBJ2-2, with 8 bases fitting TRBD1. This CDR3 spans 19 amino acids. Germline-derived CDR1 and CDR2 are SGHTA and FQGNSA. The V and J ends lost 2 bases and 0 bases, in that order; junction bases with no gene match: 11. Written as DNA, the CDR3 is TGTGCCAGCAGCTTAAGGGGACAGGCTCATTATACGAACACCGGGGAGCTGTTTTTT. Amino acids: CASSLRGQAHYTNTGELFF. The variable domain in full, completed from reference TRBV7-2 and TRBJ2-2, reads GAGVSQSPSNKVTEKGKDVELRCDPISGHTALYWYRQSLGQGLEFLIYFQGNSAPDKSGLPSDRFSAERTGGSVSTLTIQRTQQEDSAVYLCASSLRGQAHYTNTGELFFGEGSRLTVL.